This T cell receptor beta chain was recovered during a study of OX40 agonist ivuxolimab in advanced cancers. Study observations and caveats: The investigators did not determine what antigen specificity the expanded peripheral T cells had. Individuals who were partial responders at 0.1-3.0 mg/kg had clonal expansion that ranked among the lowest.

This clone was observed a few times. The antigen is not known. Only in-frame clones appear in the TCRdb table, and some are missing; sequencing was by immunoSEQ multiplex PCR. The sample holds 51,000 or so clones; approximately 85% are singletons and the top ten take approximately 2%. This material consisted of CD4+ or CD8+ T cells sorted from blood, taken in a trial of the OX40 agonist ivuxolimab. The TCR was taken from an adult with an advanced solid tumor such as melanoma, head and neck, liver or kidney cancer.

In nucleotides, the CDR3 is TGTGCCAGCAACGCGAGGGAAGCGGGGCACCAAGAGACCCAGTACTTC. This translates into CASNAREAGHQETQYF. This chain links TRBV27 with TRBJ2-5; TRBD2 matches at 7 bases. The CDR3 is 16 residues long. With 7 bases clipped from V and 0 bases from J, the junction kept 11 bases outside the gene matches. The V gene's germline CDR1 is MNHEY and CDR2 SMNVEV (reference sequence).